The entry that follows covers one TCR beta chain sequence. This clone was found a few times. Its antigen has not been determined. Per-base quality was not reported, and no clone a single base away is much larger than it. CDR1 and CDR2, looked up from the germline V gene, are SGHRS and YFSETQ. Relative to germline, V is missing 3 bases and J is missing 3 bases, with 5 bases of the junction outside any gene match. The CDR3 goes from the cysteine to the phenylalanine over 14 residues. The retained sequence is limited to the CDR3, 42 bases, with the frame set at the first base. The sample is drawn from a study of cytotoxic CD8 clonotypes in ibrutinib-treated CLL (dated by TCRdb to the early 2020s). For the wider study: In this cohort, approximately 14 patients were treatment-naive and approximately twelve were relapsed/refractory, while 17 to 18 had unmutated IGHV. Samples averaged roughly 280,000 productive templates and some 91,000 productive rearrangements. Responses were partial in around 24 patients and complete in 2; after median roughly 69 months follow-up, some 15 stayed in remission and 12 progressed. Longitudinal samples were obtainable from about 30% of the 86 participants in the trial. Cryopreserved peripheral blood mononuclear cells were collected before treatment, at response, and at either disease progression or sustained remission. The response samples were drawn at a median of roughly eleven months into treatment, with a range of about 6 to 36 months. All remission and progressive disease samples were collected while patients were still receiving ibrutinib. Broad study findings and their caveats: Lymph node repertoires were not examined, and the timing of sampling was not matched between patients in sustained remission and those whose disease progressed. At ibrutinib response clonality went up, during sustained remission it held steady, and at progression it dropped back toward baseline. Public clonotypes were found to be uncommon and were observed to contract or remain stable during treatment; the increase in clonality was shown to reflect expansion of private clonotypes at ibrutinib response. At baseline, clonality was higher than in age-matched healthy donors and showed a strong correlation with circulating CD8+ T-cell counts.

Each clonotype received, on average, about 10x coverage in deep resolution sequencing performed on a MiSeq, where the target depth lay between 1 in 1 million and 1 in 200,000 T cells. The immunoSEQ hsTCRB Kit was used to generate TCR beta libraries. In the original analysis: ImmunoSEQ Data Assistant and ImmunoSEQ Analyzer were used for data analysis, and V, D and J genes were assigned according to IMGT definitions. Clonality, with values ranging from 0 to 1, was calculated as one minus the normalized Shannon entropy of productive rearrangement frequencies. Only overrepresented clonotypes making up at least 0.05% of each patient's repertoire were included in the public clonotype analysis. About a dozen age-matched healthy donor repertoires from immuneACCESS served as clonality controls. Sourced from immuneACCESS, this table was stored by TCRdb with only in-frame sequences that have V and J called. A share of the clones is absent; for the studies checked, an unresolved V gene accounts for under half, and the remainder has no known explanation. D and trimming come from the DNA, and the V and J calls and clone size come from that table. The sample includes some 350,000 clones, with under 70% observed a single time. Jointly, the top ten make up about 5.9% of the sample.

For TCR beta library preparation, roughly 2.1 micrograms of genomic DNA was extracted from cryopreserved PBMCs. Longitudinal blood samples from CLL patients receiving ibrutinib monotherapy were subjected to high-throughput TCR beta sequencing. The patients took part in an open-label, single-center phase 2 trial of ibrutinib monotherapy. Rearrangement joined TRBV5-1 to TRBJ1-1, with 7 bases matching TRBD1. The starting material was PBMCs, obtained after 36 months of ibrutinib treatment. This TCR came from a human donor with chronic lymphocytic leukemia. In nucleotide form, the sequence is TGCGCCAGCAGCTCGGGACAGAGTTACACTGAAGCTTTCTTT. This sequence encodes CASSSGQSYTEAFF.